The clone carrying this TCR beta chain has a count of ten or more. The source of the sample is a study of T cells in Graves' hyperthyroidism and ophthalmopathy. This CDR3 region has 16 residues. V lost 2 bases, J lost 7 bases, and 7 bases stayed unmatched. Germline assignment: CDR1 SGHRS and CDR2 YFSETQ. Amplification of TCR beta CDR3 regions was performed using RNA transcripts as template. Researchers ran a first-round RT-PCR on the TCR CDR3 using the HTBI primer set. TCRdb reprocessed the multiplex PCR reads via MiXCR and lists one record per CDR3 protein. The profile shows around 300,000 distinct CDR3 sequences, 20% to 25% of them singletons.

The sample was blood. The chain is built from TRBV5-1 and TRBJ2-4; 12 bases align to TRBD1. This clonotype was sampled from a man aged 35-49 years with Graves' hyperthyroidism that later progressed to Graves' ophthalmopathy. The CDR3 sequence is CASSFSGTGGWNIQYF. DNA for the CDR3: TGCGCCAGCAGCTTCTCCGGGACAGGGGGCTGGAACATTCAGTACTTC.